This T cell receptor beta chain is from a study of TIL therapy for anti-PD-1-resistant metastatic lung cancer. Study-wide context: A few tumors were EGFR-mutant and two were ALK-rearranged.

The CDR3 sequence is 16 residues long. Looked up from germline, CDR1 is SGHAT and CDR2 is FQDESV (reference sequence). Unmatched junction bases numbered 8, after V lost 3 bases and J lost 4 bases. In the case of this clone: Its antigen is undetermined.

As to time point: pre-treatment sample, taken before nivolumab and TIL therapy. The libraries were made with immunoSEQ v3. TCRdb's table, derived via immunoSEQ multiplex PCR, lists solely in-frame clones and lacks some. This sample has about 60,000 clones, with roughly 91% found just once. Study-level results: Infused TIL clonotypes partially replaced the baseline blood repertoire, then decayed over months. This highly selected cohort may not generalize to typical lung cancer patients.

The origin of this receptor is a person aged 25 to 85 with non-small cell lung cancer. This chain uses TRBV11-1 with TRBJ2-5; 10 positions match TRBD1. The sample was blood, taken at baseline. In DNA, the CDR3 is TGTGCCAGCAGCTTCTCCGGGACAGGGGCGCGAGAGACCCAGTACTTC. Amino acids: CASSFSGTGARETQYF.